The rows below give T cell receptor beta chains drawn from one sample of a study of cytomegalovirus exposure and HLA in healthy donors. Produced via immunoSEQ multiplex PCR; TCRdb's table is partial and in-frame only. Seen here are approximately 90,000 clones, 6% to 9% observed once, and the top ten hold 2% to 2.5%. The source material was PBMCs. These receptors originate from a man aged 45-65 years in good health and CMV-seronegative. Each CDR3 is given with its conserved first and last residue. A D gene is named only where the DNA matches it firmly. A row's size may be missing; if present it is once, few, many or a size class.

abundance: few
d_gene: -
j_gene: TRBJ2-3
v_gene: TRBV27
CDR3nt: TGTGCCAGCAGCCCCTCGGGTCCAGATACGCAGTATTTT
CDR3aa: CASSPSGPDTQYF

abundance: few
d_gene: -
j_gene: TRBJ1-1
v_gene: TRBV7-2
CDR3nt: TGTGCCAGCAGCCCCCCCCTGGCTCGCCAAGCTTTCTTT
CDR3aa: CASSPPLARQAFF

abundance: -
d_gene: -
j_gene: TRBJ1-2
v_gene: TRBV5-1
CDR3nt: TGCGCCAGCAGCTTGGAAAGGGAGGATGGCTACACCTTC
CDR3aa: CASSLEREDGYTF

abundance: -
d_gene: TRBD1
j_gene: TRBJ1-6
v_gene: TRBV7-6
CDR3nt: TGTGCCAGCAGCCTGGACAGGGTGAACTCACCCCTCCACTTT
CDR3aa: CASSLDRVNSPLHF

abundance: -
d_gene: TRBD1
j_gene: TRBJ2-3
v_gene: TRBV18
CDR3nt: TGTGCCAGCTCACCACCGCGCGGGACAGGGGGAGATACGCAGTATTTT
CDR3aa: CASSPPRGTGGDTQYF

abundance: few
d_gene: -
j_gene: TRBJ2-7
v_gene: TRBV5-5
CDR3nt: TGTGCCAGCAGCTTGGAAGGCAGGGGCTACGAGCAGTACTTC
CDR3aa: CASSLEGRGYEQYF

abundance: few
d_gene: -
j_gene: TRBJ2-3
v_gene: TRBV29-1
CDR3nt: TGCAGCGTTGAGGAAGGAGGGGCAGAGACGCAGTATTTT
CDR3aa: CSVEEGGAETQYF

abundance: -
d_gene: -
j_gene: TRBJ1-2
v_gene: TRBV9
CDR3nt: TGTGCCAGCAGCGTCGGTCCGAAAAGTGATTATGGCTACACCTTC
CDR3aa: CASSVGPKSDYGYTF

abundance: -
d_gene: -
j_gene: TRBJ2-2
v_gene: TRBV9
CDR3nt: TGTGCCAGCAGCGTAGAGTTACACCTGAACACCGGGGAGCTGTTTTTT
CDR3aa: CASSVELHLNTGELFF

abundance: few
d_gene: -
j_gene: TRBJ2-5
v_gene: TRBV11-2
CDR3nt: TGTGCCAGCAGCCCAGAGGTGCCTACCCAGTACTTC
CDR3aa: CASSPEVPTQYF

abundance: -
d_gene: TRBD1
j_gene: TRBJ1-4
v_gene: TRBV9
CDR3nt: TGTGCCAGCAGCGTAGGGACAGGTAATGAAAAACTGTTTTTT
CDR3aa: CASSVGTGNEKLFF

abundance: few
d_gene: -
j_gene: TRBJ2-3
v_gene: TRBV7-9
CDR3nt: TGTGCCAGCAGCTTAGCGGGCAGGGCAGATCTCACAGATACGCAGTATTTT
CDR3aa: CASSLAGRADLTDTQYF

abundance: -
d_gene: -
j_gene: TRBJ2-7
v_gene: TRBV7-2
CDR3nt: TGTGCCAGCAGCTTAGGTGTAGTGCAGGGCGAGCAGTACTTC
CDR3aa: CASSLGVVQGEQYF

abundance: -
d_gene: TRBD1
j_gene: TRBJ1-6
v_gene: TRBV7-3
CDR3nt: TGTGCCAGCAGCTTAGTTTCGGGACAGGGCGCCACCGTCCTTAATTCACCCCTCCACTTT
CDR3aa: CASSLVSGQGATVLNSPLHF

abundance: -
d_gene: TRBD1
j_gene: TRBJ1-4
v_gene: TRBV28
CDR3nt: TGTGCCAGCAGTGGAGCACAGGGGGCGATAAAGGAAAAACTGTTTTTT
CDR3aa: CASSGAQGAIKEKLFF

abundance: few
d_gene: -
j_gene: TRBJ2-7
v_gene: TRBV7-9
CDR3nt: TGTGCCAGCAGCTTAGTTCCGGGAATCGCCTACGAGCAGTACTTC
CDR3aa: CASSLVPGIAYEQYF

abundance: few
d_gene: TRBD2
j_gene: TRBJ2-3
v_gene: TRBV5-4
CDR3nt: TGTGCCAGCAGCTTGGCACGGGGGGGCGCAGATACGCAGTATTTT
CDR3aa: CASSLARGGADTQYF

abundance: -
d_gene: TRBD1
j_gene: TRBJ2-7
v_gene: TRBV5-6
CDR3nt: TGTGCCAGCGCCCCGGGACAGGGCACCTACGAGCAGTACTTC
CDR3aa: CASAPGQGTYEQYF

abundance: -
d_gene: TRBD1
j_gene: TRBJ1-4
v_gene: TRBV6-6
CDR3nt: TGTGCCAGCAGTGTGGGACAGGGCAATGAAAAACTGTTTTTT
CDR3aa: CASSVGQGNEKLFF

abundance: -
d_gene: TRBD2
j_gene: TRBJ2-2
v_gene: TRBV6-1
CDR3nt: TGTGCCAGCAGTGGGTCCGGGACTACCGGTCCCGGGGAGCTGTTTTTT
CDR3aa: CASSGSGTTGPGELFF

abundance: -
d_gene: TRBD1
j_gene: TRBJ1-1
v_gene: TRBV5-1
CDR3nt: TGCGCCAGCAGCCCTGGGACAGGTGACACTGAAGCTTTCTTT
CDR3aa: CASSPGTGDTEAFF

abundance: few
d_gene: -
j_gene: TRBJ2-5
v_gene: TRBV25-1
CDR3nt: TGTGCCAGCAGTGAATATAGGGGGGGCCTGGAGACCCAGTACTTC
CDR3aa: CASSEYRGGLETQYF

abundance: few
d_gene: TRBD2
j_gene: TRBJ2-2
v_gene: TRBV5-1
CDR3nt: TGCGCCAGCAGCTTGGCTCCGACTAGCGGGCTTCAGAGCGGGGAGCTGTTTTTT
CDR3aa: CASSLAPTSGLQSGELFF

abundance: -
d_gene: -
j_gene: TRBJ1-1
v_gene: TRBV5-1
CDR3nt: TGCGCCAGCAGCTTGGTCCAGGGTAAAGGCACTGAAGCTTTCTTT
CDR3aa: CASSLVQGKGTEAFF

abundance: few
d_gene: -
j_gene: TRBJ2-3
v_gene: TRBV28
CDR3nt: TGTGCCAGCTCGACAGACACAGATACGCAGTATTTT
CDR3aa: CASSTDTDTQYF

abundance: few
d_gene: -
j_gene: TRBJ2-7
v_gene: TRBV28
CDR3nt: TGTGCCAGCAGTTTGGCCGGAACAGGACCCTACGAGCAGTACTTC
CDR3aa: CASSLAGTGPYEQYF

abundance: few
d_gene: TRBD2
j_gene: TRBJ2-7
v_gene: TRBV6-6
CDR3nt: TGTGCCAGCAGCCCCGAAGGCGGGGGGGTTCCCTACGAGCAGTACTTC
CDR3aa: CASSPEGGGVPYEQYF

abundance: few
d_gene: -
j_gene: TRBJ1-2
v_gene: TRBV4-2
CDR3nt: TGTGCCAGCAGCCAAGGAGGACAGACTTATGGCTACACCTTC
CDR3aa: CASSQGGQTYGYTF

abundance: -
d_gene: -
j_gene: TRBJ1-2
v_gene: TRBV6-1
CDR3nt: TGTGCCAGCAGCCCCGCGGCCGGCTACACCTTC
CDR3aa: CASSPAAGYTF

abundance: many
d_gene: TRBD2
j_gene: TRBJ2-2
v_gene: TRBV7-9
CDR3nt: TGTGCCAGCTCTAGCGGGACCGGGGAGCTGTTTTTT
CDR3aa: CASSSGTGELFF

abundance: -
d_gene: TRBD2
j_gene: TRBJ2-1
v_gene: TRBV7-3
CDR3nt: TGTGCCAGCAGCTTAATGGGGGGGGACTACAATGAGCAGTTCTTC
CDR3aa: CASSLMGGDYNEQFF

abundance: -
d_gene: -
j_gene: TRBJ1-4
v_gene: TRBV4-3
CDR3nt: TGCGCCAGCAGCCAAGTGCGGGTCAAGGGCGAAAAACTGTTTTTT
CDR3aa: CASSQVRVKGEKLFF

abundance: -
d_gene: TRBD1
j_gene: TRBJ1-1
v_gene: TRBV6-6
CDR3nt: TGTGCCAGCAGTTCCTACGACAGGGACACTGAAGCTTTCTTT
CDR3aa: CASSSYDRDTEAFF

abundance: -
d_gene: -
j_gene: TRBJ2-7
v_gene: TRBV7-3
CDR3nt: TGTGCCAGCAGCTTAGAGTATTACGAGCAGTACTTC
CDR3aa: CASSLEYYEQYF

abundance: -
d_gene: -
j_gene: TRBJ1-1
v_gene: TRBV4-1
CDR3nt: TGCGCCAGCAGCCAAGAGGGCAGGTTGGACACTGAAGCTTTCTTT
CDR3aa: CASSQEGRLDTEAFF

abundance: -
d_gene: -
j_gene: TRBJ2-7
v_gene: TRBV6-1
CDR3nt: TGTGCCAGCAGTGAAAGCAGGTCCTACGAGCAGTACTTC
CDR3aa: CASSESRSYEQYF

abundance: few
d_gene: -
j_gene: TRBJ1-5
v_gene: TRBV9
CDR3nt: TGTGCCAGCATCTATGCAGGGCACCAGCCCCAGCATTTT
CDR3aa: CASIYAGHQPQHF

abundance: -
d_gene: -
j_gene: TRBJ1-6
v_gene: TRBV5-6
CDR3nt: TGTGCCAGCAGCCTGATGGAGGGCTCCTATAATTCACCCCTCCACTTT
CDR3aa: CASSLMEGSYNSPLHF

abundance: -
d_gene: TRBD1
j_gene: TRBJ1-4
v_gene: TRBV10-3
CDR3nt: TGTGCCATCAGTGAACAGGGGCGAGATGAAAAACTGTTTTTT
CDR3aa: CAISEQGRDEKLFF

abundance: few
d_gene: -
j_gene: TRBJ2-5
v_gene: TRBV5-4
CDR3nt: TGTGCCAGCAGCTTGAGGAGGGACCAAGAGACCCAGTACTTC
CDR3aa: CASSLRRDQETQYF

abundance: few
d_gene: -
j_gene: TRBJ2-1
v_gene: TRBV28
CDR3nt: TGTGCCAGCAGGCAAGACAGGTCCTACAATGAGCAGTTCTTC
CDR3aa: CASRQDRSYNEQFF

abundance: few
d_gene: TRBD1
j_gene: TRBJ1-1
v_gene: TRBV6-1
CDR3nt: TGTGCCAGAAGCGGGACAGGGGGCACTGAAGCTTTCTTT
CDR3aa: CARSGTGGTEAFF

abundance: -
d_gene: -
j_gene: TRBJ2-1
v_gene: TRBV6-1
CDR3nt: TGTGCCAGCAGTTCCACCAGAACCTACAATGAGCAGTTCTTC
CDR3aa: CASSSTRTYNEQFF

abundance: -
d_gene: -
j_gene: TRBJ2-1
v_gene: TRBV5-1
CDR3nt: TGCGCCAGCAGCTTGGAGTTGCTTGGGGGCAGGGAGCAGTTCTTC
CDR3aa: CASSLELLGGREQFF

abundance: -
d_gene: TRBD2
j_gene: TRBJ2-1
v_gene: TRBV18
CDR3nt: TGTGCCAGCTCGCCTTTGACTAGCGGGAGACGCAATGAGCAGTTCTTC
CDR3aa: CASSPLTSGRRNEQFF

abundance: few
d_gene: TRBD1
j_gene: TRBJ2-1
v_gene: TRBV5-1
CDR3nt: TGCGCCAGCAGCCCCAAGACAGGGTTCCGGTACAATGAGCAGTTCTTC
CDR3aa: CASSPKTGFRYNEQFF

abundance: -
d_gene: -
j_gene: TRBJ1-4
v_gene: TRBV28
CDR3nt: TGTGCCAGCAGTTTGAGGGAGGAAAGGGATGAAAAACTGTTTTTT
CDR3aa: CASSLREERDEKLFF

abundance: -
d_gene: TRBD1
j_gene: TRBJ1-5
v_gene: TRBV28
CDR3nt: TGTGCCAGCAGCCCCCGGGGGACAGGGAAAGGTCAGCCCCAGCATTTT
CDR3aa: CASSPRGTGKGQPQHF

abundance: -
d_gene: -
j_gene: TRBJ1-4
v_gene: TRBV9
CDR3nt: TGTGCCAGCAGCGGCGACAGACATGAAAAACTGTTTTTT
CDR3aa: CASSGDRHEKLFF

abundance: -
d_gene: -
j_gene: TRBJ1-5
v_gene: TRBV7-3
CDR3nt: TGTGCCAGCAGCTTTGACAGAAATCAGCCCCAGCATTTT
CDR3aa: CASSFDRNQPQHF

abundance: few
d_gene: -
j_gene: TRBJ1-6
v_gene: TRBV9
CDR3nt: TGTGCCAGCAGCGGAGGTAACTATAATTCACCCCTCCACTTT
CDR3aa: CASSGGNYNSPLHF

abundance: -
d_gene: TRBD2
j_gene: TRBJ2-1
v_gene: TRBV14
CDR3nt: TGTGCCAGCAGCTGGACTAGCGGGGGTTCTGAGCAGTTCTTC
CDR3aa: CASSWTSGGSEQFF

abundance: few
d_gene: -
j_gene: TRBJ2-2
v_gene: TRBV6-1
CDR3nt: TGTGCCAGCAGTCCCCAGGCGATCAACACCGGGGAGCTGTTTTTT
CDR3aa: CASSPQAINTGELFF

abundance: -
d_gene: TRBD1
j_gene: TRBJ2-2
v_gene: TRBV28
CDR3nt: TGTGCCAGCAGTACGGGACAGGATTACACCGGGGAGCTGTTTTTT
CDR3aa: CASSTGQDYTGELFF

abundance: -
d_gene: TRBD1
j_gene: TRBJ1-1
v_gene: TRBV2
CDR3nt: TGTGCCAGCAGCGACCTTGGGACAGGGGAAGCTTTCTTT
CDR3aa: CASSDLGTGEAFF

abundance: few
d_gene: TRBD2
j_gene: TRBJ2-3
v_gene: TRBV15
CDR3nt: TGTGCCACCAGCAGCTACGGGACTAGCGGGGGGGCGGGGACAGATACGCAGTATTTT
CDR3aa: CATSSYGTSGGAGTDTQYF

abundance: few
d_gene: -
j_gene: TRBJ2-1
v_gene: TRBV19
CDR3nt: TGTGCCAGTAACACAGGGAGCTCCTACAATGAGCAGTTCTTC
CDR3aa: CASNTGSSYNEQFF

abundance: -
d_gene: TRBD2
j_gene: TRBJ2-7
v_gene: TRBV6-1
CDR3nt: TGTGCCAGCAGTGAAAAGGGCGGGGGACCCTACGAGCAGTACTTC
CDR3aa: CASSEKGGGPYEQYF

abundance: -
d_gene: TRBD1
j_gene: TRBJ2-5
v_gene: TRBV6-1
CDR3nt: TGTGCCAGCAGTGAAGGTGACAGGGGGCTGGAGACCCAGTACTTC
CDR3aa: CASSEGDRGLETQYF

abundance: -
d_gene: TRBD1
j_gene: TRBJ2-1
v_gene: TRBV6-1
CDR3nt: TGTGCCAGCAGTCTACGGGGACAGGGCTACAATGAGCAGTTCTTC
CDR3aa: CASSLRGQGYNEQFF